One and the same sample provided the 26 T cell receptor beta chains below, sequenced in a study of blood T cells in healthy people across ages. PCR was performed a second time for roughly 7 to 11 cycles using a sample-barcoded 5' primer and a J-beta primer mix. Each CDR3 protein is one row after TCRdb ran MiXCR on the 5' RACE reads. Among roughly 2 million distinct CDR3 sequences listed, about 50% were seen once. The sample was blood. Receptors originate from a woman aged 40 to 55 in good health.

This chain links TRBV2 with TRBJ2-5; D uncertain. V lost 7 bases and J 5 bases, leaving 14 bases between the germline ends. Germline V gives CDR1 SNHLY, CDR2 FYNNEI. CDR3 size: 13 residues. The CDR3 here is CASTRVFGETQYF. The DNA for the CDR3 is TGTGCCAGCACCCGGGTCTTCGGGGAGACCCAGTACTTC.

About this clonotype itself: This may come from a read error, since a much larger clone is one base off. This chain's CDR3 is CASSLLRQPSYVQYF. CDR3 DNA: TGTGCCAGCAGCTTACTTCGACAGCCCTCCTACGTGCAGTACTTC. This sequence joins TRBV7-9 and TRBJ2-7; tentatively, D is TRBD1 (5 bases). Germline loops: CDR1 SEHNR, CDR2 FQNEAQ (reference sequence). The length of the CDR3 is 15 residues. Looking up the rest from reference TRBV7-9 and TRBJ2-7 gives the full variable domain: DTGVSQNPRHKITKRGQNVTFRCDPISEHNRLYWYRQTLGQGPEFLTYFQNEAQLEKSRLLSDRFSAERPKGSFSTLEIQRTEQGDSAMYLCASSLLRQPSYVQYFGPGTRLTVT.

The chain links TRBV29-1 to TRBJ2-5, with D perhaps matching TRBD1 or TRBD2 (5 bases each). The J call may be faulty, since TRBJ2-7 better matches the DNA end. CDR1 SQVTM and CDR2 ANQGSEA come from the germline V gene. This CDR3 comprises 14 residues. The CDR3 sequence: CSVEVPGRLYEQYF. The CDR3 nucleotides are TGCAGCGTTGAAGTCCCGGGGCGCCTCTACGAGCAGTACTTC.

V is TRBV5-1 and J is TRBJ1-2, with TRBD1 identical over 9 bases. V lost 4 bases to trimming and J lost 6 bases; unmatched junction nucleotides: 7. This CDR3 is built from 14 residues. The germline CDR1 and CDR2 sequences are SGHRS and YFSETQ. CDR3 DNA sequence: TGCGCCAGCAGCCTTTGGACAGGGGTAGATGGCTACACCTTC. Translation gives CASSLWTGVDGYTF.

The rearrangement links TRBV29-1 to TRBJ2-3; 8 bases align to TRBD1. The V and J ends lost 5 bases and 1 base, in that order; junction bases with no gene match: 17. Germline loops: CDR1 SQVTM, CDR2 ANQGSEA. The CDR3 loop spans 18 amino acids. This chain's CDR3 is CSVTATGAEIGGTDTQYF. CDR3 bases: TGCAGCGTTACTGCGACAGGGGCCGAAATAGGGGGCACAGATACGCAGTATTTT.

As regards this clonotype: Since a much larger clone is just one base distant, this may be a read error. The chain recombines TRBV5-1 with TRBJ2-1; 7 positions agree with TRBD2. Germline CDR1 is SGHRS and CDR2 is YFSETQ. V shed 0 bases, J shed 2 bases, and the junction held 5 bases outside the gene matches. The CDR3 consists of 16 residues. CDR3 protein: CASSLGGGRTYNEQFF. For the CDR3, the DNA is TGCGCCAGCAGCTTGGGGGGGGGGAGGACCTACAATGAGCAGTTCTTC.

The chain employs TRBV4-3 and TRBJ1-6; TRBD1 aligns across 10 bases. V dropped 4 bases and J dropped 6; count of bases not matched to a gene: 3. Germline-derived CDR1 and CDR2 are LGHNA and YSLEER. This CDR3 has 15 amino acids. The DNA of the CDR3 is TGCGCCAGCAGCCTTTGGGACAGGGGTAATTCACCCCTCCACTTT. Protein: CASSLWDRGNSPLHF.

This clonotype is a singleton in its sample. For the CDR3, the DNA is TGCGCCAGCACAGGGGACCCGGGCACAGATACGCAGTATTTT. Its translation: CASTGDPGTDTQYF. The chain has TRBV5-1 and TRBJ2-3, with D possibly TRBD1 on 6 matching bases. There are 14 residues in the CDR3. The germline V gene has CDR1 SGHRS and CDR2 YFSETQ. The germline V and J ends were trimmed by 6 bases and 1 base, with 12 bases remaining between them.

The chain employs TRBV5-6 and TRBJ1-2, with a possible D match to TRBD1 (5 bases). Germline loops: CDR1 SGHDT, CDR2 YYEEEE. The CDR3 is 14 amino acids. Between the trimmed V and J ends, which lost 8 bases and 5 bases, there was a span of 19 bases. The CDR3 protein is CASSPNIDSYGYTF. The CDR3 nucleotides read TGTGCCAGTAGCCCTAACATAGACAGTTATGGCTACACCTTC.

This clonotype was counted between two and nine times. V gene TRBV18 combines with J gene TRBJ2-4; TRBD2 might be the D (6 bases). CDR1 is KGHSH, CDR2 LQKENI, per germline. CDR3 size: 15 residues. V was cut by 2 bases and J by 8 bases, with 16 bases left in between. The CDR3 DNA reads TGTGCCAGCTCACCAGCGGGGCTATCACGGGACATTCAGTACTTC. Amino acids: CASSPAGLSRDIQYF.

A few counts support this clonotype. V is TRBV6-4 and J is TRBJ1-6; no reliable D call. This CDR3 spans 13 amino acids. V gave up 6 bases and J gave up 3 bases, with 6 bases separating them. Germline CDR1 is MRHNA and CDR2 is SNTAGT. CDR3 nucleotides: TGTGCCAGCAGCATAAACTATAATTCACCCCTCCACTTT. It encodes CASSINYNSPLHF.

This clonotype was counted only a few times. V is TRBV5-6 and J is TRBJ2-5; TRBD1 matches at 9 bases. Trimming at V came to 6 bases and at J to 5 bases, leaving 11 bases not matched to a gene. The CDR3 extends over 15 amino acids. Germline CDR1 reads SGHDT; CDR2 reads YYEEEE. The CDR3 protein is CASKPLTGQGETQYF. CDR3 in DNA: TGTGCCAGCAAGCCTTTAACGGGACAGGGTGAGACCCAGTACTTC. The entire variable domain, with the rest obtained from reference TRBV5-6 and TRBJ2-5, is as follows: DAGVTQSPTHLIKTRGQQVTLRCSPKSGHDTVSWYQQALGQGPQFIFQYYEEEERQRGNFPDRFSGHQFPNYSSELNVNALLLGDSALYLCASKPLTGQGETQYFGPGTRLLVL.

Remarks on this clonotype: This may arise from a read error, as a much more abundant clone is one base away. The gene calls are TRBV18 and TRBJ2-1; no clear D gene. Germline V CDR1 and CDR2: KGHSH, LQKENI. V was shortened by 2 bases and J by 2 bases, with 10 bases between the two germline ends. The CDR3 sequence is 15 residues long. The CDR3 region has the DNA TGTGCCAGCTCACCATTTGGGGTGACCTACAATGAGCAGTTCTTC. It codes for CASSPFGVTYNEQFF.

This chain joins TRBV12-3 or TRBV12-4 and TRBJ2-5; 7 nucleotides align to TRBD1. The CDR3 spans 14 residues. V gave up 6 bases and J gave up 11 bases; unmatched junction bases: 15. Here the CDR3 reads CASREQGSAGEQYF. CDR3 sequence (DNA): TGTGCCAGCAGGGAACAGGGGTCGGCAGGGGAGCAGTACTTC.

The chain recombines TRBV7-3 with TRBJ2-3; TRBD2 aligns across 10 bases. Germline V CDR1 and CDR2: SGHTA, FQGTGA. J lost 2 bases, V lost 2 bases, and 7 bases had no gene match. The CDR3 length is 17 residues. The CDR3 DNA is TGTGCCAGCAGCTTACCGACTAGCGGGCAGCACACAGATACGCAGTATTTT. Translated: CASSLPTSGQHTDTQYF.

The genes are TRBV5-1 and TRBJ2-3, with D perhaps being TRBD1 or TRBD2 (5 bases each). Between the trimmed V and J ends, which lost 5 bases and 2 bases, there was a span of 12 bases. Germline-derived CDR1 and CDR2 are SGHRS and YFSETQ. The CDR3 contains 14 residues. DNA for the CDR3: TGCGCCAGCAGTTCCGGGGCCTTCACAGATACGCAGTATTTT. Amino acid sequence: CASSSGAFTDTQYF.

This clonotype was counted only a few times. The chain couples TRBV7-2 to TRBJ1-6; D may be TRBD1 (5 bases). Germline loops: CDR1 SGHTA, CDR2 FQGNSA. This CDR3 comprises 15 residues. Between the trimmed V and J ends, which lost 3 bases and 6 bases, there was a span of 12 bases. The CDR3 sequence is CASSLIRGGNSPLHF. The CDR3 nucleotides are TGTGCCAGCAGCTTGATAAGGGGCGGTAATTCACCCCTCCACTTT.

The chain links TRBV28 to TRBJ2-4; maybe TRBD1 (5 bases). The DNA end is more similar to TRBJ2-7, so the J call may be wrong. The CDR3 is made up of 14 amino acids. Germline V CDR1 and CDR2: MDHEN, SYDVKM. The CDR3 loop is CASSLTAGNPEQYF. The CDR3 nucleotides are TGTGCCAGCAGTTTAACAGCAGGGAACCCCGAGCAGTACTTC.

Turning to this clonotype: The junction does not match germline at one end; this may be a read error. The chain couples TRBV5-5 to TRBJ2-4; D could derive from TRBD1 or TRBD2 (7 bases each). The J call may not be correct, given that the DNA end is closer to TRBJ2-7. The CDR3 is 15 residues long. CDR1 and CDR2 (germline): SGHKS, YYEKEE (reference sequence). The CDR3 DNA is TGTGCCTGCAGTCCCAGGGGGGGGTTCTCCCACGAGCAGTACTTC. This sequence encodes CACSPRGGFSHEQYF.

The DNA of the CDR3 is TGTGCCAGCAGCTTGGGGGGGGGCCCGAACACCGGGGAGCTGTTTTTT. Its protein is CASSLGGGPNTGELFF. This sequence joins TRBV5-5 and TRBJ2-2, with D perhaps matching TRBD2 (7 bases). The CDR3 sequence is 16 residues long. Between the trimmed V and J ends, which lost 0 bases and 0 bases, there was a span of 9 bases. Germline CDR1 is SGHKS and CDR2 is YYEKEE (reference sequence).

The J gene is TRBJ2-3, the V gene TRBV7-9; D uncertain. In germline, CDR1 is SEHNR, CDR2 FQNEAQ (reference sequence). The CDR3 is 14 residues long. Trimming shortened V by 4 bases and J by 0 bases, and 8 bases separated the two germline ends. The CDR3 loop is CASSWAASTDTQYF. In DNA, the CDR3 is TGTGCCAGCAGCTGGGCCGCTAGCACAGATACGCAGTATTTT.

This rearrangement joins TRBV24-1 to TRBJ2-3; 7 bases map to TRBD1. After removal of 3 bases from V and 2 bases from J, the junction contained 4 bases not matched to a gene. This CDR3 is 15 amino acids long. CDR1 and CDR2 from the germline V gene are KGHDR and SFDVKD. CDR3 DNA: TGTGCCACCAGTGATCCGGGACAGACCACAGATACGCAGTATTTT. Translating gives CATSDPGQTTDTQYF.

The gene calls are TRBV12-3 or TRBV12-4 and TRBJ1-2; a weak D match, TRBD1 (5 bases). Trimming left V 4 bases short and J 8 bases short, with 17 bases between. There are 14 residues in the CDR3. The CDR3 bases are TGTGCCAGCAGTTCATCAGGGAAGACGGGAGGCTACACCTTC. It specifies CASSSSGKTGGYTF.

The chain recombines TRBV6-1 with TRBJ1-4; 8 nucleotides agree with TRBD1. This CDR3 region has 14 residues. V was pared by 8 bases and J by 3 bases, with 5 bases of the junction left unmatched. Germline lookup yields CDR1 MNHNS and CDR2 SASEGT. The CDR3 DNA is TGTGCCAGCGGAACAGGGGGAGCTAATGAAAAACTGTTTTTT. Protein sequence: CASGTGGANEKLFF.

The CDR3 coding sequence is TGTGCCAGTAGTGATCCGGGACGGCGGAACTATGGCTACACCTTC. Its translation: CASSDPGRRNYGYTF. This chain connects TRBV19 to TRBJ1-2, with D possibly matching TRBD1 (5 bases). V was pared by 5 bases and J by 2 bases, with 15 bases between. CDR1 is LNHDA and CDR2 is SQIVND in the germline V gene (reference sequence). This CDR3 has 15 amino acids.

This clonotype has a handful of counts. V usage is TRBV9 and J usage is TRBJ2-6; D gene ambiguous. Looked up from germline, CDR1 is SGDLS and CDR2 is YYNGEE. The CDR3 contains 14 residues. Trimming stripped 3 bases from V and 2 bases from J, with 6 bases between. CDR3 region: CASSAPPGANVLTF. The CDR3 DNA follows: TGTGCCAGCAGCGCCCCACCTGGGGCCAACGTCCTGACTTTC. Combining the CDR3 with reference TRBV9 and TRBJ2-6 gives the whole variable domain DSGVTQTPKHLITATGQRVTLRCSPRSGDLSVYWYQQSLDQGLQFLIQYYNGEERAKGNILERFSAQQFPDLHSELNLSSLELGDSALYFCASSAPPGANVLTFGAGSRLTVL.